Included here is one T cell receptor (beta chain) sequence, with context. RNA totalling roughly 0.45 to 1 ug underwent reverse transcription with random hexamers. It was immunoSEQ multiplex PCR that amplified TCR beta CDR3 across 54 Vbeta and 13 Jbeta. TCRdb used MiXCR to reprocess the immunoSEQ multiplex PCR reads, holding one entry per CDR3 protein. The sample records about 76,000 distinct CDR3 sequences, more than 85% being singletons. The sample belongs to a study of CD8 T cells in Susac syndrome. The length of the CDR3 is 14 residues. V lost 8 bases, J lost 4 bases, and 18 bases lay in between. Per germline, CDR1 LGHNA and CDR2 YNFKEQ. The multiple sclerosis controls were treatment-naive patients affected by stable or active relapsing-remitting disease. Negative isolation yielded CD4+ and CD8+ T cells, and FACS enriched TEMRA cells.

This receptor was identified in a human donor with multiple sclerosis. Sequences were obtained from CD8+ T cells from PBMCs. The chain combines TRBV4-2 with TRBJ2-7; no clear D gene. The CDR3 DNA sequence: TGTGCCAGCGGGCAGCTCCCAGGCGAATACGAGCAGTACTTC. Protein sequence: CASGQLPGEYEQYF.